Sequencing of this TCR beta chain was carried out in a study of graft-versus-host responses after intestinal transplantation. Study in general: Each recipient received anti-thymocyte globulin induction, then tacrolimus and steroids for about 3 years.

Sequencing used immunoSEQ multiplex PCR; TCRdb keeps in-frame clones, though not all of them. The sample shows tens of thousands of clones, roughly 89% of them seen only once. The germline V and J ends were trimmed by 3 bases and 4 bases, with 9 bases remaining between them. This CDR3 contains 14 residues. Per the germline V gene, CDR1 is SNHLY and CDR2 is FYNNEI. About this clone itself: Antigen specificity is unknown.

Notes on the study in general: GvH clones occurred in recipient marrow; some first appeared in ileum or blood.

The source material was PBMCs, sampled 26 days after transplant. The TCR originated in a human patient who received an intestinal transplant, so some T cells may come from the graft donor. The chain employs TRBV2 and TRBJ1-4; D is ambiguous. The CDR3 nucleotides read TGTGCCAGCAGTGACAGGTCCAATAATGAAAAACTGTTTTTT. As protein: CASSDRSNNEKLFF. The entire variable domain, with the rest obtained from reference TRBV2 and TRBJ1-4, is as follows: EPEVTQTPSHQVTQMGQEVILRCVPISNHLYFYWYRQILGQKVEFLVSFYNNEISEKSEIFDDQFSVERPDGSNFTLKIRSTKLEDSAMYFCASSDRSNNEKLFFGSGTQLSVL.